The T cell receptor beta chain under discussion was sequenced for a study of blood T cell repertoires in COVID-19. Study overall: Researchers got acute and convalescent COVID-19 samples from the United States, Italy and Spain. PBMCs, B-cell-depleted T cells, or T cells were the source of the cDNA or gDNA that made up the material.

Per the original data handling: The authors estimated nucleated cell counts from reference gene primer amplification. TCRdb's copy holds only in-frame clones and misses some; the assay was immunoSEQ multiplex PCR. Clone size and V and J calls were adopted from that table, with D and trimming inferred from the DNA. The table lists approximately 140,000 clones, roughly 85% of them singletons. The length of the CDR3 is 14 residues. Between the trimmed V and J ends, which lost 7 bases and 0 bases, there was a span of 13 bases. The germline CDR1 and CDR2 sequences are SGHDT and YYEEEE. The source of this sequence is a man aged 70-80 years with acute or convalescent COVID-19. The chain carries TRBV5-6 and TRBJ1-1, with D perhaps matching TRBD1 (6 bases). Sequenced sample: peripheral blood. Here the CDR3 DNA reads TGTGCCAGCTCTACAGGGATGGTGAACACTGAAGCTTTCTTT. Its translation: CASSTGMVNTEAFF.